A selection of T cell receptor beta chains follows, all from one sample in a study of T-cell memory formation after mild COVID-19. TCRdb called the 5' RACE reads again in MiXCR, with one record for every CDR3 protein. The repertoire consists of approximately 150,000 distinct CDR3 sequences, with about 6.1% occurring once and the leading ten covering under 2.5%. Sample: PBMCs or a T cell subset sorted from them (not recorded which). Source of these receptors: an adult woman who had mild COVID-19 (a few samples of this study predate the infection). Cell type and time point are not known. Both conserved end residues are part of each CDR3. The size of a clone is reported for some rows only, either as once, few or many, or as a class for expanded clones.

v_call clone_size cdr3_aa
TRBV6-6 many CASSYSAGGTEAFF
TRBV5-1 few CASSPREGTEAFF
TRBV6-1 . CASSGFLFSLNTGELFF
TRBV29-1 . CSVVGQRSRETQYF
TRBV20-1 few CSAPGGGGSWSGELFF
TRBV24-1 . CATTSHGTGELFF
TRBV30 . CAWNPGGLGNTIYF
TRBV5-1 many CASSLLTGTSRNEQFF
TRBV5-1 . CASRYGGGDQETQYF
TRBV5-5 many CASSLEWAVGNQPQHF
TRBV20-1 . CSARRRGAGGNTIYF
TRBV6-6 many CASSPRGQAMNTEAFF
TRBV5-1 many CASSTGGGQTRRRNTEAFF
TRBV29-1 many CSVAAGLRNTEAFF
TRBV29-1 many CSVYRGRETQYF
TRBV30 many CAWSQTYEQYF
TRBV29-1 . CSVDNARIRAEAFF
TRBV12-3/TRBV12-4 few CASSLVRGHQPQHF
TRBV7-9 . CASSPDRGNQPQHF
TRBV19 . CASSIDGSYEQYF